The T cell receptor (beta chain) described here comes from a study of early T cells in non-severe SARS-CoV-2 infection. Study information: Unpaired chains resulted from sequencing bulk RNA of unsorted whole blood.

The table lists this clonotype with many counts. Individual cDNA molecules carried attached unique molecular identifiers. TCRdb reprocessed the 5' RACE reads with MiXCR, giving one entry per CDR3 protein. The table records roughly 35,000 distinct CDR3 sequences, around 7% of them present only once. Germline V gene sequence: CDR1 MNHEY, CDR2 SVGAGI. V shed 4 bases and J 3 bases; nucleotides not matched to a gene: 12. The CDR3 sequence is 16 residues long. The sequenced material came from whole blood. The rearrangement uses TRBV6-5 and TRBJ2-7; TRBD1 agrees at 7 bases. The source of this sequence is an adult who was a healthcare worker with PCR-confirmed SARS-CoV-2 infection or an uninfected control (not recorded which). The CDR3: CASSSPGQSRGYEQYF. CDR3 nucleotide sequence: TGTGCCAGCAGTTCACCGGGACAGTCCCGGGGCTACGAGCAGTACTTC.